This T cell receptor (beta chain) emerged from a study of T cell responses to AZD1222 COVID-19 vaccine. Whole-study results and caveats: Samples come after the peak T cell response, not at day 14. At study baseline, merely five or six AZD1222 recipients were seropositive.

About this clone itself: Its antigen is as yet unknown.

Here immunoSEQ multiplex PCR was the method, and the copy in TCRdb shows in-frame clones only, minus some. This table has around 270,000 clones, 90% to 95% appearing once. From germline, CDR1 is DFQATT and CDR2 SNEGSKA (reference sequence). With 6 bases removed from V and 2 bases from J, the gap between germline ends came to 7 bases. The CDR3 length is 11 residues. It was second doses at about 4 or about 12 weeks that were pooled. The sequenced sample was peripheral blood, obtained 28 days after the second AZD1222 dose. This chain connects TRBV20-1 to TRBJ1-1, with D maybe TRBD1 (5 bases). The TCR comes from an adult who received the AZD1222 COVID-19 vaccine. The CDR3 loop reads CSARGNTEAFF. For the CDR3, the DNA is TGCAGTGCAAGGGGAAACACTGAAGCTTTCTTT.